This T cell receptor beta chain was sequenced during a study of radiation and T cells in renal cell carcinoma. Time point here: blood 2 weeks post-SBRT. As for treatment: 15 Gy SBRT to primary tumor, nephrectomy 4 weeks later. Clones were sequenced by immunoSEQ multiplex PCR, and TCRdb holds only the in-frame ones, with some missing. The sample includes 100,000 to 150,000 clones, roughly 91% of them seen just once. The germline CDR1 and CDR2 sequences are SGHRS and YFSETQ. This CDR3 has 18 residues. V gave up 4 bases and J gave up 4 bases; unmatched junction bases: 16. The receptor comes from a woman aged 70-85 years with renal cell carcinoma. The sequencing here drew on blood, taken from a patient whose treatment included radiotherapy and nephrectomy. The chain recombines TRBV5-1 with TRBJ2-5; 10 bases fit TRBD2. The CDR3 loop is CASSPRWGTSGVGETQYF. Written as DNA, the CDR3 is TGCGCCAGCAGCCCAAGGTGGGGAACTAGCGGGGTAGGAGAGACCCAGTACTTC.